This passage covers 21 T cell receptor beta chains from one sample sequenced in a study of PD-1 blockade in classical Hodgkin lymphoma. No patient escaped relapse after autologous stem cell transplantation, and brentuximab vedotin exposure varied. The protocol was immunoSEQ multiplex PCR, while the TCRdb copy is restricted to in-frame clones and leaves out a portion. The sample lists 37,000 or so clones; around 90% were seen once. This specimen was peripheral blood mononuclear cells (PBMCs), taken before the second cycle of nivolumab. These receptors were collected from a human donor with classical Hodgkin lymphoma.

The chain combines TRBV7-9 with TRBJ2-7; 10 nucleotides line up with TRBD1. Germline V lookup: CDR1 SEHNR, CDR2 FQNEAQ (reference sequence). The CDR3 has 14 amino acids. V shed 5 bases, J shed 3 bases, and the junction held 4 bases outside the gene matches. CDR3 amino acids: CASSQGQGYYEQYF. CDR3 DNA: TGTGCCAGCAGCCAGGGACAGGGGTACTACGAGCAGTACTTC. The full variable domain, with the rest looked up from reference TRBV7-9 and TRBJ2-7, is DTGVSQNPRHKITKRGQNVTFRCDPISEHNRLYWYRQTLGQGPEFLTYFQNEAQLEKSRLLSDRFSAERPKGSFSTLEIQRTEQGDSAMYLCASSQGQGYYEQYFGPGTRLTVT.

This clone was recorded only once. For the CDR3, the DNA is TGTGCCAGCAGCGAGGGGGACAGCACATTAGAGACCCAGTACTTC. Translation: CASSEGDSTLETQYF. The rearrangement joins TRBV5-8 to TRBJ2-5; 7 bases fit TRBD1. Per germline, CDR1 SGHTS and CDR2 YDEGEE. The CDR3 is 15 amino acids. V lost 4 bases to trimming and J lost 4 bases; unmatched junction nucleotides: 10.

The CDR3 reads CASSDHKTYEQYF. The CDR3 DNA is TGCGCCAGCAGTGACCATAAAACTTACGAGCAGTACTTC. The chain carries TRBV10-1 and TRBJ2-7; no clear D. Trimming shortened V by 3 bases and J by 4 bases, and 10 bases separated the two germline ends. The length of the CDR3 is 13 residues. Per the germline V gene, CDR1 is WNHNN and CDR2 is SYGVQD (reference sequence).

The V call is TRBV7-6, the J call TRBJ1-2; D ambiguous. V was shortened by 4 bases and J by 0 bases, with 15 bases between the two germline ends. Germline lookup yields CDR1 SGHVS and CDR2 FNYEAQ. There are 16 residues in the CDR3. The CDR3 sequence is CASSSTSGGANYGYTF. The CDR3 DNA is TGTGCCAGCAGCTCTACCTCCGGCGGAGCTAACTATGGCTACACCTTC. Drawing the rest from reference TRBV7-6 and TRBJ1-2, the complete variable domain is GAGVSQSPRYKVTKRGQDVALRCDPISGHVSLYWYRQALGQGPEFLTYFNYEAQQDKSGLPNDRFSAERPEGSISTLTIQRTEQRDSAMYRCASSSTSGGANYGYTFGSGTRLTVV.

The chain combines TRBV4-2 with TRBJ2-7; 10 nucleotides match TRBD1. The germline V gene encodes CDR1 LGHNA and CDR2 YNFKEQ. This CDR3 comprises 16 residues. Trimming took 0 bases from V and 3 from J; bases not matched to a gene: 5. The CDR3 spells CASSQERQGAFYEQYF. For the CDR3, the DNA is TGTGCCAGCAGCCAAGAGAGACAGGGGGCTTTCTACGAGCAGTACTTC.

This clone was detected once. The chain joins TRBV29-1 to TRBJ1-1; D is unresolved. The CDR3 has 13 residues. The germline gives CDR1 SQVTM, CDR2 ANQGSEA. Trimming left V 3 bases short and J 0 bases short, with 8 bases between. CDR3 sequence reads: CSVDPDMNTEAFF. CDR3 DNA: TGCAGCGTTGACCCTGACATGAACACTGAAGCTTTCTTT. The variable domain in full, completed from reference TRBV29-1 and TRBJ1-1, reads SAVISQKPSRDICQRGTSLTIQCQVDSQVTMMFWYRQQPGQSLTLIATANQGSEATYESGFVIDKFPISRPNLTFSTLTVSNMSPEDSSIYLCSVDPDMNTEAFFGQGTRLTVV.

This chain connects TRBV28 to TRBJ2-1; the D gene is possibly TRBD2 (6 bases). CDR3 length: 15 amino acids. Germline CDR1 is MDHEN and CDR2 is SYDVKM. V gave up 5 bases and J gave up 6 bases, with 17 bases separating them. The CDR3 here is CASSRVREWVNEQFF. CDR3 DNA sequence: TGTGCCAGCAGTAGGGTCCGGGAGTGGGTCAATGAGCAGTTCTTC.

Details on this clone: A junction boundary mismatches the germline segment, possibly from a read error. The V gene is TRBV11-1, the J gene TRBJ2-7; no firm D call. Per germline, CDR1 SGHAT and CDR2 FQDESV (reference sequence). The length of the CDR3 is 16 residues. CDR3 nucleotide sequence: TGTGCCAGCAGCTTAGCAGGTCGTTACAACCTCTACAAGCAGTACTTC. Its protein product is CASSLAGRYNLYKQYF.

The chain recombines TRBV11-1 with TRBJ2-5, with 9 bases aligning to TRBD1. Germline values: CDR1 SGHAT, CDR2 FQDESV (reference sequence). J gave up 2 bases and V 5 bases, and 3 bases lay outside the gene matches. This CDR3 contains 14 residues. The DNA for the CDR3 is TGTGCCAGCAGCCACAGGGGGCAACAAGAGACCCAGTACTTC. Residues: CASSHRGQQETQYF.

The V gene is TRBV9, the J gene TRBJ2-3; TRBD2 agrees at 13 bases. The V gene end was trimmed by 4 bases and the J gene end by 9 bases; junction bases not matched to a gene: 8. The germline CDR1 and CDR2 sequences are SGDLS and YYNGEE. CDR3 length equals 15 residues. The CDR3 sequence is CASSSGLAGSLTQYF. CDR3 nucleotide sequence: TGTGCCAGCAGCTCGGGACTAGCGGGAAGCCTGACGCAGTATTTT.

This clone was observed a single time. The V gene is TRBV10-1, the J gene TRBJ1-4; 7 nucleotides align to TRBD1. The CDR3 runs 14 residues. V gave up 8 bases and J gave up 8 bases; unmatched junction bases: 11. CDR1 is WNHNN, CDR2 SYGVQD, per germline (reference sequence). CDR3 loop: CASPDRIRGEKLFF. CDR3 nucleotides: TGCGCCAGCCCGGACAGGATTCGAGGGGAAAAACTGTTTTTT.

In this sample, this clone turned up once. This rearrangement joins TRBV14 to TRBJ2-5; 7 bases are shared with TRBD1. The CDR3 has 15 amino acids. J lost 5 bases, V lost 5 bases, and 11 bases had no gene match. Germline lookup yields CDR1 SGHDN and CDR2 FVKESK. The DNA of the CDR3 is TGTGCCAGCAGCTCTCGACAGGGAAAGACGGAGACCCAGTACTTC. As protein: CASSSRQGKTETQYF.

The chain has TRBV30 and TRBJ2-1, with 9 positions matching TRBD2. With 5 bases clipped from V and 4 bases from J, the junction kept 6 bases outside the gene matches. The CDR3 runs to 14 residues. Per germline, CDR1 GTSNPN and CDR2 SVGIG (reference sequence). CDR3 bases: TGTGCCTGGGTAGCGGGAGCGGAATACAATGAGCAGTTCTTC. This codes for CAWVAGAEYNEQFF.

The chain carries TRBV7-8 and TRBJ2-2; D is ambiguous. CDR3 size: 16 residues. Germline V CDR1 and CDR2: SGHVS, FQNEAQ. Trimming shortened V by 3 bases and J by 0 bases, and 11 bases separated the two germline ends. Here the CDR3 reads CASSLSLGTNTGELFF. As DNA, the CDR3 is TGTGCCAGCAGCTTGTCCCTAGGGACGAACACCGGGGAGCTGTTTTTT.

This clone came up a few times. The chain employs TRBV28 and TRBJ2-5; 7 positions match TRBD2. Germline V gene sequence: CDR1 MDHEN, CDR2 SYDVKM. The length of the CDR3 is 16 residues. Trimming took 1 base from V and 4 from J; bases not matched to a gene: 9. CDR3 in DNA: TGTGCCAGCAGTTTATTAAGCGGGATTGAGGGAGAGACCCAGTACTTC. Translated, it gives CASSLLSGIEGETQYF.

This clone was picked up a small number of times. V usage is TRBV2 and J usage is TRBJ2-7, with a possible D match to TRBD1 (6 bases). CDR1 and CDR2 from the germline V gene are SNHLY and FYNNEI. The CDR3 length is 15 residues. The V gene lost 6 bases and the J gene lost 3 bases, with 18 bases spanning the gap. The CDR3 region has the DNA TGTGCCAGCAGAACCAACCCACAGGGTGGCTACGAGCAGTACTTC. Amino acid sequence: CASRTNPQGGYEQYF.

The chain is built from TRBV5-4 and TRBJ2-3; a possible D gene is TRBD2 (7 bases). V gave up 4 bases and J gave up 6 bases, with 21 bases separating them. The length of the CDR3 is 16 residues. Germline assignment: CDR1 SGHNT and CDR2 YYREEE (reference sequence). The CDR3 nucleotides are TGTGCCAGCAGCCCGCAGGTTGGGGGGGCGGAGGATACGCAGTATTTT. Translated, it gives CASSPQVGGAEDTQYF.

This chain joins TRBV19 and TRBJ2-3; a weak D match, TRBD2 (6 bases). The ends were cut back, 5 bases at V and 8 bases at J, with 14 bases in the middle. The CDR3 consists of 13 residues. The germline CDR1 and CDR2 sequences are LNHDA and SQIVND (reference sequence). This chain's CDR3 is CASSSGEVGTQYF. For the CDR3, the DNA is TGTGCCAGTAGTTCGGGGGAGGTCGGTACGCAGTATTTT.

The chain joins TRBV10-3 to TRBJ2-5; D perhaps matches TRBD2 (6 bases). The CDR3 loop spans 14 amino acids. Germline V gene data show CDR1 as ENHRY and CDR2 as SYGVKD. The germline V and J ends were trimmed by 6 bases and 7 bases, with 18 bases remaining between them. CDR3 DNA: TGTGCCATCAGGGGAGCGGGCGTAAGCGTGACCCAGTACTTC. Translated: CAIRGAGVSVTQYF.

The genes are TRBV4-1 and TRBJ2-3, with 11 bases aligning to TRBD2. CDR3 length: 16 residues. V gave up 1 base and J gave up 5 bases; unmatched junction bases: 5. CDR1 MGHRA and CDR2 YSYEKL come from the germline V gene. DNA for the CDR3: TGCGCCAGCAGCCAAGGGCTAGCGGGAGGTGTAGATACGCAGTATTTT. It encodes CASSQGLAGGVDTQYF.

This rearrangement joins TRBV4-1 to TRBJ1-5; no clear D gene. With 1 base removed from V and 3 bases from J, the gap between germline ends came to 10 bases. Germline V lookup: CDR1 MGHRA, CDR2 YSYEKL. This CDR3 is built from 15 residues. In nucleotides, the CDR3 is TGCGCCAGCAGCCAAGGGCAAGGAAACAATCAGCCCCAGCATTTT. This gives the protein CASSQGQGNNQPQHF.